This TCR beta chain was identified during a study of cytomegalovirus exposure and HLA in healthy donors (dated by TCRdb to 2016 to 2017). General notes on the study: In an earlier analysis of approximately 640 of the donors, around 300 Gb of sequence data and about 110 million unique TCR beta sequences from about 179 million T cells were reported. An early release covering roughly 600 HLA-typed donors comprised roughly 300 gigabases of sequencing data and some 79 million unique TCR sequences. Among the roughly 390 genotyped donors, around 81% belonged to the genetic ancestry cluster associated with self-reported Caucasian donors. The study was designed to test whether signatures of past pathogen exposure could be identified by cataloging public T cell receptors. The T cell repertoires of several hundred subjects were profiled by immunosequencing and related to cytomegalovirus serostatus. A separate validation cohort of roughly 130 different subjects was used in addition to the 666-subject first cohort. To predict cytomegalovirus infection status, the study brought together high-throughput TCR immunosequencing, statistical association of individual TCRs with disease status, and machine learning. A later analysis re-analyzed previously published TCR beta repertoires from about 730 donors and added high-resolution HLA genotyping to study TCR occurrence patterns. The later analysis used no new phenotypic data to find candidate immune exposures, relying instead on TCR beta sequences and their occurrence across donors. An earlier analysis of several hundred of the donors applied high-throughput TCR beta sequencing to assess whether each TCR beta V gene segment acted as functional or pseudogenic. Alongside the repertoire data, information on donor age, sex, ethnicity and CMV serostatus was compiled. A later genetic analysis took genome-wide SNP genotypes for about three fifths of the roughly 670 donors and used that subset as a discovery cohort. Every discovery cohort repertoire had been produced on one sequencing platform. Class I and class II HLA loci were covered by the typing at four-digit resolution. The number of donors typed differed by locus, with about 629-640 for A, B, C, DRB1 and DQB1, roughly 520 for DQA1, approximately 570 for DPA1, and some 450 for DPB1. Because of strong linkage in the cohort, five DR-DQ haplotypes were treated as single units for association and clustering. Among 300 to 500 genotyped donors of the cohort, an average of roughly 230,000 unique TCR beta nucleotide sequences was sequenced per donor, of which 15% to 20% were non-productive. General study outcomes and caveats: HLA typing was unavailable for some donors at each locus, so association tests used only the typed subset. A later analysis found that most CMV-associated TCR beta chains appeared HLA-restricted, with HLA associations seemingly driven largely by CMV exposure. Across donors, most TCR sequences were observed very rarely, whereas some public TCRs were present in many individuals. Only TCR beta chains were sequenced in this cohort, and the absence of alpha or paired-chain data limited detectable features. Because counts were too low, seventeen rarely observed V segments, including chromosome 9 orphons, were excluded from the earlier analysis of a few hundred of the donors. A group of highly shared sequence variants was considered likely to be a technical artifact of the sequencing pipeline. The classifier was reported to diagnose cytomegalovirus status with high specificity and sensitivity in both the original cohort and the validation cohort. The study listed 170 or so TCR beta chains as associated with cytomegalovirus. CMV serostatus was the only immune exposure information available for the cohort. Correlated functional status among segregating V segments might be attributable to linkage disequilibrium, but an unknown experimental factor could not be ruled out. V-gene and J-gene trimming of TCR beta chains was associated with a missense DCLRE1C variant in a later genetic analysis, and the association was replicated in an independent cohort. According to a later analysis, parvovirus B19, influenza, CMV and Epstein-Barr virus appeared linked to several top co-occurrence clusters. In an earlier analysis of 587 of the donors, most TCR beta V segments appeared in productive rearrangements about 90% or about 30% of the time, broadly matching IMGT annotations. Strong co-occurrence of HLA alleles, especially DR and DQ, made assigning TCR associations to individual alleles difficult. Sequencing depth was assumed to be roughly uniform across donors in the presence/absence analyses, though that assumption may not hold. According to a later genetic analysis, donors in an Asian-associated ancestry cluster had fewer N-insertions in productive TCRs than the approximately 670-donor mean. A later analysis associated 17,000 or so TCR beta sequences with specific HLA alleles at a false discovery rate of 0.05. A later analysis found that HLA-associated TCR beta chains were more clonally expanded and had lower generation probabilities than equally common non-associated chains. The 87-base-pair reads could not distinguish some IMGT-functional V segments, including TRBV6-2 and TRBV6-3, so those segments were excluded. A further reported finding was that TCR beta sequences accurately predicted the HLA-A and HLA-B alleles for most subjects in the first cohort. The authors suggested that the approach could potentially be generalized to other disease states and immunological phenotypes. In a later analysis, the rate of TCR association differed among HLA loci, with DRB1 alleles having the most associated TCRs and HLA-C alleles having the fewest. Three of the identified cytomegalovirus-associated TCR beta chains were confirmed in vitro to be specific for cytomegalovirus antigens.

In its sample, this clone was seen a few times. Its antigen target is currently unknown. No per-base quality is available; no much larger clone lies one base away. Libraries were built with the immunoSEQ multiplex PCR assay. A mixture of 60 forward primers for TCR Vbeta segments and 13 reverse primers for TCR Jbeta segments was used in the multiplex PCR. The CDR3 region of rearranged TCR beta genes was amplified from genomic DNA with a multiplex PCR assay. On the Illumina HiSeq System, the amplified TCR beta libraries were sequenced as 87-base-pair reads. In the original analysis: In a later analysis, some 80 million unique TCR beta chains were counted across the approximately 640 repertoires, and around 10 million of these chains were shared by at least two donors. To remove PCR and sequencing errors, raw reads were error-corrected and collapsed into unique sequences using a nearest-neighbor algorithm that merged closely related sequences. V, D and J gene segments were assigned by aligning CDR3 sequences to IMGT reference sequences. For a sequence to be retained, a match of at least six nucleotides was required to both a V gene segment and a J gene segment. Rearrangements were called productive when the CDR3 lacked stop codons and stayed in frame with V and J; all others were non-productive. Following IMGT convention, CDR3 was defined as the stretch from the second conserved V-encoded cysteine up to the conserved J-encoded phenylalanine. The earlier analysis of about 560 of the donors excluded any sequence lacking an unambiguous match to a single V gene segment. In an earlier analysis of roughly 600 of the donors, a V segment was called functional when productive rearrangements were above 56.7%, and segregating when the standard deviation between donors exceeded 5%. A statistical classification framework was built to diagnose cytomegalovirus status from the catalog of TCR beta chain sequences. In a later analysis, V and J genes were assigned by comparing TCR nucleotide sequences against IMGT/GENE-DB human TR gene sequences. The TCRdist pipeline was used in a later analysis to assign CDR3 sequences and most-parsimonious VDJ recombination scenarios. In a later analysis, each TCR beta chain was defined by its CDR3 amino acid sequence together with its V-gene family, and reads without a unique V-gene family were excluded. To address suspected cross-contamination and a sequencing artifact, a later analysis removed 550 to 750 highly shared, low-generation-probability nucleotide sequences. A later analysis calculated a clonal expansion index for each public chain from normalized within-repertoire ranks of inferred template counts. A later analysis computed generation probabilities with a VDJ recombination model fitted to out-of-frame rearrangements, and checked the results against IGoR. Hypergeometric tests were used in a later analysis to score TCR-TCR, TCR-HLA and TCR-CMV co-occurrence, with a repertoire-size bias correction applied to the TCR pairs. False discovery rates were estimated in a later analysis by permuting HLA or CMV assignments 20 times. In a later analysis, co-occurring TCRs were grouped using DBSCAN, with TCRdist sequence similarity added in when clustering inside HLA-allele-positive subsets. Repertoires with fewer than 30,000 or more than 120,000 public chains were left out of co-occurrence clustering, as were about 5 repertoires with anomalous nucleotide sharing. TCRdb carries this immuneACCESS record with in-frame sequences only. Its versions omit some clonotypes, under half of them owing to an unresolved V gene in the studies checked, with the rest unexplained. That table supplies the V and J calls and clone size; D and trimming were determined from the DNA. The sample yields about 100,000 clones; about 68% were counted once. About 14% of the sample is held by the ten biggest clonotypes.

Cut back by 2 bases and 5 bases, the V and J ends lie 10 bases apart. In the germline V gene, CDR1 corresponds to SGHDT and CDR2 to YYEEEE. The CDR3 starts with the cysteine, ends with the phenylalanine, and has 13 residues. Kept here is only the CDR3 DNA, which spans 39 bases and is read in frame from base 1. The cohort comprised around 700 healthy bone marrow donors. Cohort members were all nominally healthy when sampled, although unrecorded immune exposures were likely present. The donor was CMV seropositive and belonged to the group of about 290 seropositive cohort members. Each donor provided a peripheral blood sample, and peripheral blood mononuclear cells were used for TCR beta sequencing. The Qiagen DNeasy Blood Extraction Kit was used to extract genomic DNA from the blood cell samples.

The material sequenced was PBMCs. The TCR originated in a male donor in good health and CMV-seropositive. This receptor chain uses TRBV5-6 and TRBJ1-1; TRBD1 is a possible D gene, resting on 5 matching bases. CDR3 region: CASSFMGLTEAFF. The nucleotide sequence reads TGTGCCAGCAGCTTTATGGGGCTAACTGAAGCTTTCTTT.